Below, one T cell receptor beta chain is given with its context. The source of the sample is a study of blood T cell repertoires in COVID-19. Study-level information: There were acute and convalescent COVID-19 samples, and they came from the United States, Italy and Spain. Sources were T cells, B-cell-depleted T cells, or PBMCs; the material itself was cDNA or gDNA.

Original processing notes: Estimation of nucleated cell counts relied on the amplification of reference gene primers. Generated by immunoSEQ multiplex PCR, the TCRdb table keeps only in-frame clones and is missing some. The D gene and trimming were derived from the DNA, and the V and J assignments and clone size from that table. Altogether about 260,000 clones are present, 75% to 90% being singletons, with the ten largest covering over 4.5%. Sample: peripheral blood. The TCR was taken from a man in his sixties who had recovered from COVID-19.

CDR3 loop: CASSQGRGDNSPLHF. In DNA form, the CDR3 reads TGTGCCAGCAGCCAGGGCAGGGGAGATAATTCACCCCTCCACTTT. J is TRBJ1-6 and V is TRBV3-1 (or the pseudogene TRBV3-2); weak D call: TRBD1 (6 bases). V was trimmed by 3 bases and J by 5 bases, leaving 11 bases between them. From germline, CDR1 is LGHDT and CDR2 YNNKEL (reference sequence). The CDR3 length is 15 residues.